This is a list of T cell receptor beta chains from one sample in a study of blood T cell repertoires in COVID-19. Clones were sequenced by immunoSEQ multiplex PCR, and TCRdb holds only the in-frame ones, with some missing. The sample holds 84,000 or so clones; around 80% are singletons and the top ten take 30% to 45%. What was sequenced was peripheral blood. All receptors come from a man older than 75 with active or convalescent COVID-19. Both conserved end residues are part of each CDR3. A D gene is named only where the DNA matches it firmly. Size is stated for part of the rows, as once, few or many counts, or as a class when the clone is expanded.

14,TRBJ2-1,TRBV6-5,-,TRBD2,CASSYGLVEGEQFF,TGTGCCAGCAGTTACGGACTAGTGGAGGGTGAGCAGTTCTTC
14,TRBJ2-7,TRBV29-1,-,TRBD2,CSVSPSGVSYEQYF,TGCAGCGTTTCCCCTAGCGGGGTAAGCTACGAGCAGTACTTC
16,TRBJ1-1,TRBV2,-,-,CASSYREGLVRTEAFF,TGTGCCAGCAGCTACAGGGAGGGTTTGGTTCGGACTGAAGCTTTCTTT
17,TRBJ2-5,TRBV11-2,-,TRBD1,CASSLVLVRDSWETQYF,TGTGCCAGCAGCTTAGTCCTAGTCCGGGACAGCTGGGAGACCCAGTACTTC
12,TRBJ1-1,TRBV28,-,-,CASSPRRTEAFF,TGTGCCAGCAGTCCGAGGCGCACTGAAGCTTTCTTT
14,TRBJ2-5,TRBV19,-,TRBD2,CASRRGGAEETQYF,TGTGCCAGTAGGCGGGGGGGGGCAGAGGAGACCCAGTACTTC
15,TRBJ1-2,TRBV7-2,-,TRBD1,CASSPDRGINYGYTF,TGTGCCAGCAGTCCGGACAGGGGAATTAACTATGGCTACACCTTC
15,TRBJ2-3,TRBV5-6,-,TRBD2,CASSLASGPTDTQYF,TGTGCCAGCAGCTTGGCTAGCGGACCCACAGATACGCAGTATTTT
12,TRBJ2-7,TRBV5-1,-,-,CASSQTGYEQYF,TGCGCCAGCAGCCAGACGGGCTACGAGCAGTACTTC
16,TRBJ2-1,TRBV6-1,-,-,CASSDGGGRRGNEQFF,TGTGCCAGCAGTGACGGAGGGGGCAGGAGGGGCAATGAGCAGTTCTTC
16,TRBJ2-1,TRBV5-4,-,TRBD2,CASSFIPGGWNNEQFF,TGTGCCAGCAGCTTTATCCCGGGAGGATGGAACAATGAGCAGTTCTTC
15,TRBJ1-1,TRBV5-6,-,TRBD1,CASISANRGQTEAFF,TGTGCCAGCATTTCTGCCAACAGGGGGCAAACTGAAGCTTTCTTT
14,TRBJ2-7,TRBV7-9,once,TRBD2,CASSLGTTMGEQYF,TGTGCCAGCAGCCTGGGGACTACTATGGGCGAGCAGTACTTC
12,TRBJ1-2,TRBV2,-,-,CASWGRRHGYTF,TGTGCCAGCTGGGGCAGGCGACATGGCTACACCTTC
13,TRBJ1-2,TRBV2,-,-,CASSRGGDYGYTF,TGTGCCAGCAGCCGAGGAGGGGACTATGGCTACACCTTC